The 21 T cell receptor beta chains reported below all come from one sample, sequenced in a study of T cell responses to AZD1222 COVID-19 vaccine. Clones were sequenced by immunoSEQ multiplex PCR, and TCRdb holds only the in-frame ones, with some missing. The sample lists roughly 160,000 clones, roughly nine tenths occurring once. The sequenced sample was peripheral blood, obtained on day 0 of AZD1222 vaccination. All receptors come from an adult in good health.

This clone was seen once. The chain links TRBV20-1 to TRBJ1-5; no clear D. With 3 bases removed from V and 3 bases from J, the gap between germline ends came to 12 bases. Germline V gene sequence: CDR1 DFQATT, CDR2 SNEGSKA (reference sequence). This CDR3 contains 14 residues. This CDR3 reads CSASDRAFNQPQHF. For the CDR3, the DNA is TGCAGTGCTAGTGATAGGGCTTTCAATCAGCCCCAGCATTTT.

The chain links TRBV6-2 or TRBV6-3 to TRBJ2-1; TRBD1 matches at 8 bases. V lost 5 bases and J lost 1; bases outside the gene matches: 16. CDR3 length: 19 amino acids. Germline lookup yields CDR1 MNHEY and CDR2 SVGEGT. CDR3 sequence (DNA): TGTGCCAGCAGTGACAGGGGCGCAGGGGCGGGCCTTTCCTACAATGAGCAGTTCTTC. Protein: CASSDRGAGAGLSYNEQFF.

Notes on this clone: Other DNA variants within this sample encode the same CDR3. The CDR3, as DNA: TGTGCCAGCAGCTTCGGGCCTAATGAAAAACTGTTTTTT. It is translated as CASSFGPNEKLFF. This rearrangement joins TRBV7-9 to TRBJ1-4; D unclear. The CDR3 loop spans 13 amino acids. The germline V gene has CDR1 SEHNR and CDR2 FQNEAQ (reference sequence). Trimming pared 3 bases from V and 3 bases from J, leaving 5 bases between.

In nucleotides, the CDR3 is TGTGCCAGCAGTTGGCGGCCAAACACCGGACCCTCTGGAAACACCATATATTTT. This gives the protein CASSWRPNTGPSGNTIYF. The chain couples TRBV2 to TRBJ1-3; D remains unclear. CDR1 is SNHLY and CDR2 is FYNNEI in the germline V gene. CDR3 length equals 18 residues. V lost 5 bases to trimming and J lost 0 bases, with 20 bases between them.

The genes are TRBV3-1 (or the pseudogene TRBV3-2) and TRBJ1-1; 10 bases are shared with TRBD1. Trimming took 8 bases from V and 4 from J; bases not matched to a gene: 7. There are 14 residues in the CDR3. Germline-derived CDR1 and CDR2 are LGHDT and YNNKEL (reference sequence). The CDR3, as DNA: TGTGCCAGCGGGGGGACAGGGGCGAGCACTGAAGCTTTCTTT. Protein: CASGGTGASTEAFF.

This clone turned up a few times. The genes are TRBV19 and TRBJ1-5; D gene uncertain. V was cut by 7 bases and J by 7 bases, with 11 bases left in between. The CDR3 spans 12 residues. CDR1 and CDR2 from the germline V gene are LNHDA and SQIVND (reference sequence). For the CDR3, the DNA is TGTGCCAGTACCGATCAAGGGCAGCCCCAGCATTTT. Its translation: CASTDQGQPQHF.

In this sample, this clone turned up a few times. The chain is built from TRBV7-7 and TRBJ2-1; 13 nucleotides match TRBD2. Germline CDR1 and CDR2: SSHAT and FNYEAQ (reference sequence). CDR3 length: 18 residues. V lost 6 bases to trimming and J lost 4 bases; unmatched junction nucleotides: 12. The CDR3 DNA reads TGTGCCAGCAGTCCCCGACTAGCGGGGGGCCTTTTATACAATGAGCAGTTCTTC. Translated: CASSPRLAGGLLYNEQFF.

The chain employs TRBV7-7 and TRBJ2-1, with D perhaps TRBD1 or TRBD2 (6 bases each). This CDR3 spans 16 amino acids. CDR1 is SSHAT, CDR2 FNYEAQ, per germline (reference sequence). V shed 1 base and J shed 2 bases, with 12 bases lying between them. CDR3 region: CASSLDPGATYNEQFF. As DNA, the CDR3 is TGTGCCAGCAGCTTAGATCCGGGGGCCACCTACAATGAGCAGTTCTTC.

V usage is TRBV19 and J usage is TRBJ2-1; D possibly matches TRBD1 or TRBD2 (5 bases each). Germline V gene data show CDR1 as LNHDA and CDR2 as SQIVND (reference sequence). The V and J ends lost 5 bases and 0 bases respectively, with 14 bases between them. The CDR3 loop spans 16 amino acids. The CDR3 DNA is TGTGCCAGTAGTCTGGGGACGGCGAGCTCCTACAATGAGCAGTTCTTC. Amino acids: CASSLGTASSYNEQFF.

This chain uses TRBV6-1 with TRBJ1-5, with D perhaps matching TRBD1 (5 bases). The CDR3 loop spans 16 amino acids. Germline assignment: CDR1 MNHNS and CDR2 SASEGT. Deletions cut 0 bases from V and 0 bases from J, with 9 bases between. CDR3 nucleotides: TGTGCCAGCAGTGAAGCGGGGCCCTATAGCAATCAGCCCCAGCATTTT. Residues: CASSEAGPYSNQPQHF.

V usage is TRBV5-1 and J usage is TRBJ2-7; D is uncertain. Looked up from germline, CDR1 is SGHRS and CDR2 is YFSETQ. The V end lost 3 bases, the J end lost 2 bases, and 12 bases lay between the germline ends. CDR3 length equals 14 residues. CDR3 sequence: CASSSLDKPYEQYF. The CDR3 DNA is TGCGCCAGCAGCTCCCTCGACAAGCCCTACGAGCAGTACTTC. Variable domain in full (rest from reference TRBV5-1 and TRBJ2-7): KAGVTQTPRYLIKTRGQQVTLSCSPISGHRSVSWYQQTPGQGLQFLFEYFSETQRNKGNFPGRFSGRQFSNSRSEMNVSTLELGDSALYLCASSSLDKPYEQYFGPGTRLTVT.

The V gene is TRBV28, the J gene TRBJ2-5; weak D call: TRBD1 (5 bases). The length of the CDR3 is 14 residues. Trimming removed 2 bases at V and 5 bases at J, with 12 bases between. Per the germline V gene, CDR1 is MDHEN and CDR2 is SYDVKM. The CDR3 reads CASSLGQGTETQYF. Written as DNA, the CDR3 is TGTGCCAGCAGTTTAGGGCAGGGCACGGAGACCCAGTACTTC.

This rearrangement joins TRBV4-3 to TRBJ2-3, with D possibly being TRBD1 (5 bases). With 4 bases removed from V and 1 base from J, the gap between germline ends came to 9 bases. From germline, CDR1 is LGHNA and CDR2 YSLEER. CDR3 length: 14 amino acids. The CDR3 region has the DNA TGCGCCAGCAGCCTCACGACAGGCACAGATACGCAGTATTTT. This gives the protein CASSLTTGTDTQYF.

The chain combines TRBV12-3 or TRBV12-4 with TRBJ1-4; D may be TRBD1 (6 bases). The V gene lost 5 bases and the J gene lost 8 bases, with 9 bases spanning the gap. CDR3 length: 12 amino acids. The CDR3 coding sequence is TGTGCCAGCAGTGCCCAGGGGGAAAAACTGTTTTTT. It codes for CASSAQGEKLFF.

The sample holds a few counts of this clone. Relative to the germline gene, one junction end is altered; a read error may explain this. This chain connects TRBV11-2 to TRBJ2-4; D is possibly TRBD1 or TRBD2 (5 bases each). Per the germline V gene, CDR1 is SGHAT and CDR2 is FQNNGV. The CDR3 sequence is 13 residues long. The CDR3 is CASSPNVGTTMDF. CDR3 bases: TGTGCCAGCAGCCCCAACGTCGGGACGACCATGGACTTC.

The chain combines TRBV3-1 (or the pseudogene TRBV3-2) with TRBJ2-7; D gene unclear. The CDR3 length is 15 residues. The V end was cut by 0 bases, the J end by 5 bases, with 14 bases between. Germline CDR1 is LGHDT and CDR2 is YNNKEL (reference sequence). The CDR3 DNA reads TGTGCCAGCAGCCAAGACCAACCGGCACGACACGAGCAGTACTTC. Protein sequence: CASSQDQPARHEQYF.

V usage is TRBV19 and J usage is TRBJ1-1; D uncertain. Germline V lookup: CDR1 LNHDA, CDR2 SQIVND (reference sequence). V was cut by 3 bases and J by 0 bases, with 17 bases left in between. The CDR3 consists of 17 residues. The CDR3 bases are TGTGCCAGTAGTATCGCGTGGCAGCGAGCGATGAACACTGAAGCTTTCTTT. Its protein product is CASSIAWQRAMNTEAFF.

The chain couples TRBV28 to TRBJ1-2; D perhaps matches TRBD1 (6 bases). Germline V lookup: CDR1 MDHEN, CDR2 SYDVKM. Trimming stripped 6 bases from V and 6 bases from J, with 11 bases between. This CDR3 is 12 amino acids long. DNA of the CDR3: TGTGCCAGCAGGGACACAGGGAATGGCTACACCTTC. Protein sequence: CASRDTGNGYTF.

This rearrangement joins TRBV14 to TRBJ2-5, with TRBD2 identical over 12 bases. The CDR3 runs 18 residues. After removal of 3 bases from V and 4 bases from J, the junction contained 12 bases not matched to a gene. The germline CDR1 and CDR2 sequences are SGHDN and FVKESK. In DNA, the CDR3 is TGTGCCAGCAGCCATGCTCGGCTAGCGGGAGGGCCGGGAGAGACCCAGTACTTC. It specifies CASSHARLAGGPGETQYF.

This sequence joins TRBV28 and TRBJ1-1; D gene unclear. V was trimmed by 6 bases and J by 1 base, leaving 9 bases between them. The germline V gene encodes CDR1 MDHEN and CDR2 SYDVKM. The CDR3 extends over 13 amino acids. The chain's CDR3 is CASRIRQNTEAFF. The CDR3 DNA is TGTGCCAGCAGAATAAGACAGAACACTGAAGCTTTCTTT.

The CDR3 spells CASSHPGQGAYEQYF. CDR3 DNA sequence: TGTGCCAGCAGCCACCCGGGACAGGGAGCCTACGAGCAGTACTTC. The gene calls are TRBV14 and TRBJ2-7, with TRBD1 identical over 9 bases. The CDR3 sequence is 15 residues long. Unmatched junction bases numbered 5, after V lost 3 bases and J lost 2 bases. Germline CDR1 reads SGHDN; CDR2 reads FVKESK.